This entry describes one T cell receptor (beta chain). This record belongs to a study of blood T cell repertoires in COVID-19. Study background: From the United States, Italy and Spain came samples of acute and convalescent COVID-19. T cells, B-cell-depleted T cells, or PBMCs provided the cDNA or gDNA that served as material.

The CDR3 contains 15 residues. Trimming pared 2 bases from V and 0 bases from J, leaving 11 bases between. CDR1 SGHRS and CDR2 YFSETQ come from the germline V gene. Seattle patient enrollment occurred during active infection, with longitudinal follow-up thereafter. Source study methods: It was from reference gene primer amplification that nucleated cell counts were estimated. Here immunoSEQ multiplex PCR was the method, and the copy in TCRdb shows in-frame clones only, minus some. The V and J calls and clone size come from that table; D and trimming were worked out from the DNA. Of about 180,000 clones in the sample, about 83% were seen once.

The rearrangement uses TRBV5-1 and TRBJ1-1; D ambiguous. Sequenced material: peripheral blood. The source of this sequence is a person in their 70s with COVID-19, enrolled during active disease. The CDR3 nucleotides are TGCGCCAGCAGCTTAGCCCTCACGATGAACACTGAAGCTTTCTTT. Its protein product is CASSLALTMNTEAFF.